The rows below give T cell receptor beta chains drawn from one sample of a study of cytomegalovirus exposure and HLA in healthy donors. Some clones are missing from TCRdb's copy, which holds only in-frame ones; the method was immunoSEQ multiplex PCR. The sample lists over 80,000 clones; 85% were seen once. Material for sequencing was PBMCs. Receptor source: a man aged 18-30 years in good health and CMV-seropositive. CDR3s include the opening cysteine and the closing phenylalanine or tryptophan. The D gene is left open where the match is weak. Not all rows give a size; the values are once, few, many and, for expanded clones, a class.

TRBV18	.	TRBJ2-1	.	CASSPTAYNEQFF	TGTGCCAGCTCACCGACTGCCTACAATGAGCAGTTCTTC
TRBV5-4	.	TRBJ2-5	once	CASSSDSEGPHLEYF	TGTGCCAGCAGCTCTGACAGCGAAGGACCCCATTTGGAGTACTTC
TRBV9	.	TRBJ1-4	.	CASSGGGRLFF	TGTGCCAGCAGCGGGGGGGGACGACTGTTTTTT
TRBV4-1	TRBD1	TRBJ1-4	.	CASSLIGTGFEKLFF	TGCGCCAGCAGCCTTATAGGGACAGGGTTTGAAAAACTGTTTTTT
TRBV5-1	.	TRBJ1-1	.	CASSLEWTGMNTEAFF	TGCGCCAGCAGCTTGGAGTGGACGGGGATGAACACTGAAGCTTTCTTT
TRBV7-8	TRBD1	TRBJ1-2	.	CASSLEGQTYGYTF	TGTGCCAGCAGCTTAGAGGGACAGACCTATGGCTACACCTTC
TRBV5-1	.	TRBJ2-3	once	CASSIQRGTGDTQYF	TGCGCCAGCAGCATACAAAGGGGGACCGGGGATACGCAGTATTTT
TRBV9	.	TRBJ2-3	.	CASSDWAGGTGGQYF	TGTGCCAGCAGCGATTGGGCAGGGGGCACGGGAGGGCAGTATTTT
TRBV29-1	TRBD1	TRBJ2-5	.	CSVLLDRGLQETQYF	TGCAGCGTCCTGTTGGACAGGGGACTACAAGAGACCCAGTACTTC
TRBV12-5	TRBD1	TRBJ2-7	.	CASGLAQGFGNYEQYF	TGTGCTAGTGGTTTGGCACAGGGGTTTGGAAACTACGAGCAGTACTTC
TRBV19	TRBD1	TRBJ1-3	.	CASSMTGTGNTIYF	TGTGCCAGTAGTATGACAGGGACTGGAAACACCATATATTTT
TRBV27	.	TRBJ1-2	few	CASSTTWNYGYTF	TGTGCCAGCAGTACAACGTGGAACTATGGCTACACCTTC
TRBV6-5	TRBD2	TRBJ2-1	.	CASTQTSLSNNEQFF	TGTGCCAGCACCCAGACTAGCCTTAGTAACAATGAGCAGTTCTTC
TRBV20-1	TRBD2	TRBJ2-1	.	CSAPGLTEQFF	TGCAGTGCTCCGGGACTAACAGAGCAGTTCTTC
TRBV5-4	.	TRBJ2-1	.	CASSLKGAYRDEQFF	TGTGCCAGCAGCTTGAAAGGGGCCTACAGGGATGAGCAGTTCTTC
TRBV5-1	TRBD1	TRBJ1-6	once	CASSGTGDSPLHF	TGCGCCTCCTCCGGGACAGGGGATTCACCCCTCCACTTT
TRBV9	.	TRBJ2-2	.	CASRVELNTGELFF	TGTGCCAGCAGGGTTGAACTCAACACCGGGGAGCTGTTTTTT
TRBV5-1	TRBD1	TRBJ2-4	.	CASSRDRAKNIQYF	TGCGCCAGCAGCCGGGACAGGGCCAAAAACATTCAGTACTTC
TRBV9	TRBD2	TRBJ2-2	few	CASSSRLAENTGELFF	TGTGCCAGCAGCTCCCGACTAGCGGAGAACACCGGGGAGCTGTTTTTT
TRBV7-9	TRBD2	TRBJ2-5	.	CASSSLAGEETQYF	TGTGCCAGCAGCTCGTTAGCGGGAGAAGAGACCCAGTACTTC
TRBV28	TRBD2	TRBJ2-3	.	CASSASGRMLADTQYF	TGTGCCAGCAGTGCTAGCGGGAGGATGTTGGCAGATACGCAGTATTTT
TRBV18	TRBD2	TRBJ2-3	once	CASSQRPTSGSTDTQYF	TGTGCCAGCTCACAAAGACCCACTAGCGGTAGCACAGATACGCAGTATTTT
TRBV19	TRBD1	TRBJ1-2	few	CASADRAKANYGYTF	TGTGCCAGTGCGGACAGGGCCAAAGCTAACTATGGCTACACCTTC
TRBV27	TRBD2	TRBJ2-3	.	CASSPGTSGRIGSTDTQYF	TGTGCCAGCAGCCCTGGGACTAGCGGGAGGATAGGGAGCACAGATACGCAGTATTTT
TRBV5-6	TRBD2	TRBJ2-1	.	CASSGLAVYNEQFF	TGTGCCAGCAGCGGACTAGCGGTATACAATGAGCAGTTCTTC
TRBV4-2	TRBD2	TRBJ2-1	.	CASSPNWGLAGHNEQFF	TGTGCCAGCAGCCCTAATTGGGGACTAGCGGGGCACAATGAGCAGTTCTTC
TRBV7-3	TRBD2	TRBJ2-3	.	CASSLGRLGLAGSDTQYF	TGTGCCAGCAGCTTAGGCAGATTAGGACTAGCGGGATCAGATACGCAGTATTTT